Below are 14 T cell receptor beta chains sequenced from a single sample in a study of early T cells in non-severe SARS-CoV-2 infection (dated by TCRdb to 2020 to 2023). Libraries were constructed by 5' RACE. The instrument was a NextSeq 500. TCRdb trimmed the raw reads at Q25, called clones with MiXCR and kept productive beta chains. Every entry covers one CDR3 protein and lists the most common genes and DNA from its rows. The sample table contains 35,000 to 50,000 distinct CDR3 sequences; only one count was recorded for roughly 6.2% of them. The ten largest clones take up approximately 7.5% of the sample. The sample consisted of whole blood, taken at baseline. These receptors originate from an adult who was a healthcare worker with PCR-confirmed SARS-CoV-2 infection or an uninfected control (not recorded which).

J is TRBJ2-1 and V is TRBV6-5; tentatively, D is TRBD1 or TRBD2 (7 bases each). The V and J ends lost 2 bases and 4 bases respectively, with 12 bases between them. From germline, CDR1 is MNHEY and CDR2 SVGAGI. The CDR3 sequence is 15 residues long. The CDR3 nucleotides read TGTGCCAGCAGTTACGGGCAGGGGGGGTACAATGAGCAGTTCTTC. Its protein is CASSYGQGGYNEQFF.

A few counts support this clonotype. This chain uses TRBV3-1 with TRBJ2-7, with 9 positions matching TRBD1. This CDR3 contains 14 residues. V was pared by 4 bases and J by 2 bases, with 3 bases of the junction left unmatched. Germline CDR1 and CDR2: LGHDT and YNNKEL (reference sequence). The CDR3 sequence: CASSRQGGTYEQYF. The CDR3 coding sequence is TGTGCCAGCAGCCGACAGGGGGGTACCTACGAGCAGTACTTC.

The chain carries TRBV7-7 and TRBJ2-1; weak D call: TRBD2 (6 bases). The CDR3 spans 15 residues. Germline CDR1 is SSHAT and CDR2 is FNYEAQ (reference sequence). V was shortened by 1 base and J by 5 bases, with 12 bases between the two germline ends. In DNA form, the CDR3 reads TGTGCCAGCAGCTTAGGCTCGGGGGTCAACAATGAGCAGTTCTTC. The encoded protein is CASSLGSGVNNEQFF.

The chain joins TRBV3-1 to TRBJ2-1, with D perhaps TRBD1 (6 bases). With 0 bases removed from V and 2 bases from J, the gap between germline ends came to 11 bases. CDR3 length: 16 amino acids. CDR1 LGHDT and CDR2 YNNKEL come from the germline V gene (reference sequence). The DNA for the CDR3 is TGTGCCAGCAGCCAAGAGGGCAGGGGAGCCTACAATGAGCAGTTCTTC. Protein sequence: CASSQEGRGAYNEQFF.

This clonotype has ten or more counts. The V gene is TRBV12-3 or TRBV12-4, the J gene TRBJ2-5; possibly TRBD1 for D (5 bases). The CDR3 is made up of 13 amino acids. V was clipped by 3 bases and J by 2 bases, with 7 bases between them. CDR3 sequence reads: CASSLPGQETQYF. Here the CDR3 DNA reads TGTGCCAGCAGTTTGCCAGGGCAAGAGACCCAGTACTTC.

The rearrangement joins TRBV6-2 or TRBV6-3 to TRBJ2-7; 9 bases fit TRBD2. CDR1 is MNHEY and CDR2 is SVGEGT in the germline V gene. The CDR3 runs to 15 residues. With 5 bases clipped from V and 3 bases from J, the junction kept 8 bases outside the gene matches. The CDR3: CASSQTGLANYEQYF. The CDR3 nucleotides are TGTGCCAGCAGTCAAACGGGACTAGCTAACTACGAGCAGTACTTC.

This clonotype was recorded many times. This chain connects TRBV12-3 or TRBV12-4 to TRBJ1-5, with unresolved D. Trimming stripped 5 bases from V and 4 bases from J, with 6 bases between. The CDR3 spans 12 residues. The CDR3 DNA follows: TGTGCCAGCAGTGCCTGGAATCAGCCCCAGCATTTT. Protein product: CASSAWNQPQHF.

The chain links TRBV5-1 to TRBJ2-2; 7 bases align to TRBD1. The trim removed 1 base at V and 6 bases at J, leaving 6 bases unmatched. This CDR3 contains 15 residues. The germline V gene encodes CDR1 SGHRS and CDR2 YFSETQ. This CDR3 is CASSLTTGTAGELFF. The CDR3 nucleotides are TGCGCCAGCAGCTTGACCACCGGGACAGCCGGGGAGCTGTTTTTT.

This clonotype was recorded many times. The chain has TRBV20-1 and TRBJ2-5; possible D gene TRBD2, 6 bases. This CDR3 has 14 residues. Germline V lookup: CDR1 DFQATT, CDR2 SNEGSKA (reference sequence). The ends were cut back, 0 bases at V and 2 bases at J, with 10 bases in the middle. CDR3 DNA: TGCAGTGCTAGAGAGGGGGACTTTCAAGAGACCCAGTACTTC. It yields the protein CSAREGDFQETQYF.

The V call is TRBV24-1, the J call TRBJ2-7; 7 bases align to TRBD2. The CDR3 has 14 amino acids. Unmatched junction bases numbered 4, after V lost 4 bases and J lost 2 bases. Germline CDR1 KGHDR, CDR2 SFDVKD. CDR3 DNA: TGTGCCACCAGTGACGCCCGGGGGGCCTACGAGCAGTACTTC. Amino acids: CATSDARGAYEQYF.

This clonotype has a handful of counts. This chain links TRBV6-1 with TRBJ1-5, with 9 nucleotides matching TRBD1. This CDR3 spans 15 amino acids. V lost 4 bases and J lost 6; bases outside the gene matches: 7. Germline CDR1 and CDR2: MNHNS and SASEGT. CDR3 in amino acids: CASSARDRAGQPQHF. CDR3 in DNA: TGTGCCAGCAGTGCCCGGGACAGGGCGGGTCAGCCCCAGCATTTT.

V usage is TRBV5-6 and J usage is TRBJ1-2; D is possibly TRBD1 (5 bases). The germline CDR1 and CDR2 sequences are SGHDT and YYEEEE. CDR3 length: 13 amino acids. Trimming left V 5 bases short and J 9 bases short, with 17 bases between. CDR3 region: CASSLDSGRRYTF. In DNA, the CDR3 is TGTGCCAGCAGTCTTGACAGCGGTCGCCGCTACACCTTC. Full variable domain (missing parts from reference TRBV5-6 and TRBJ1-2): DAGVTQSPTHLIKTRGQQVTLRCSPKSGHDTVSWYQQALGQGPQFIFQYYEEEERQRGNFPDRFSGHQFPNYSSELNVNALLLGDSALYLCASSLDSGRRYTFGSGTRLTVV.

The chain joins TRBV14 to TRBJ2-3; D gene unclear. The CDR3 is 16 amino acids. The V end lost 0 bases, the J end lost 8 bases, and 18 bases lay between the germline ends. Germline CDR1 is SGHDN and CDR2 is FVKESK. CDR3 in amino acids: CASSQEEARKGGTQYF. As DNA, the CDR3 is TGTGCCAGCAGCCAAGAGGAAGCCAGGAAGGGTGGTACGCAGTATTTT.

This clonotype was seen a handful of times. The V call is TRBV5-1, the J call TRBJ2-1; TRBD2 matches 12 bases. Germline assignment: CDR1 SGHRS and CDR2 YFSETQ. V gave up 5 bases and J gave up 5 bases; unmatched junction bases: 2. The CDR3 length is 14 residues. The CDR3 DNA follows: TGCGCCAGCAGTACTAGCGGGGGGCACAATGAGCAGTTCTTC. Its protein is CASSTSGGHNEQFF.